The 9 T cell receptor beta chains given below trace back to one sample, sequenced in a study of blood T cells in healthy people across ages. A second PCR, run for about 6 to 12 cycles, used a sample-barcoded 5' primer plus a J-beta primer mix. TCRdb analysed the 5' RACE reads with MiXCR anew, one entry per CDR3 protein. The table has roughly 800,000 distinct CDR3 sequences, 55% to 75% seen once; the top ten hold 20% to 25%. The sequenced sample was blood. The receptors derive from a man aged 25-45 years in good health.

This chain joins TRBV4-1 and TRBJ2-5; no clear D. Looked up from germline, CDR1 is MGHRA and CDR2 is YSYEKL. V was pared by 5 bases and J by 5 bases, with 15 bases between. This CDR3 comprises 14 residues. CDR3 bases: TGCGCCAGCAGCTCTCGACTGGAGTGGGAGACCCAGTACTTC. Amino acid sequence: CASSSRLEWETQYF.

This clonotype was observed a few times. The gene calls are TRBV20-1 and TRBJ2-1; 9 nucleotides agree with TRBD2. From germline, CDR1 is DFQATT and CDR2 SNEGSKA (reference sequence). Trimming removed 3 bases from V and 7 bases from J; junction bases left unmatched: 7. CDR3 size: 14 residues. Here the CDR3 DNA reads TGCAGTGCTAGGGTGCTAGCGGGATGGAATGAGCAGTTCTTC. It encodes CSARVLAGWNEQFF.

This clonotype was counted ten times or more. V gene TRBV29-1 combines with J gene TRBJ2-7; 7 nucleotides match TRBD1. The CDR3 is made up of 13 amino acids. The ends lost 6 bases at V and 7 bases at J; junction bases unmatched: 12. The germline V gene has CDR1 SQVTM and CDR2 ANQGSEA. The CDR3 bases are TGCAGCGTGAAAACCGACAGGGCCGGTGAGCAGTACTTC. The encoded protein is CSVKTDRAGEQYF.

The rearrangement joins TRBV7-2 to TRBJ2-6; D not certain. V was clipped by 5 bases and J by 0 bases, with 8 bases between them. Germline V gene sequence: CDR1 SGHTA, CDR2 FQGNSA. The CDR3 contains 15 residues. This CDR3 reads CASSLKHSGANVLTF. Written as DNA, the CDR3 is TGTGCCAGCAGCCTCAAACACTCTGGGGCCAACGTCCTGACTTTC. Full variable domain (outside the CDR3, taken from reference TRBV7-2 and TRBJ2-6): GAGVSQSPSNKVTEKGKDVELRCDPISGHTALYWYRQSLGQGLEFLIYFQGNSAPDKSGLPSDRFSAERTGGSVSTLTIQRTQQEDSAVYLCASSLKHSGANVLTFGAGSRLTVL.

This clonotype occurred a few times. The chain joins TRBV4-2 to TRBJ2-5; 8 nucleotides agree with TRBD2. With the DNA end fitting TRBJ2-7 better, the J assignment may be wrong. The CDR3 contains 15 residues. Per the germline V gene, CDR1 is LGHNA and CDR2 is YNFKEQ. CDR3 sequence (DNA): TGTGCCAGCAGCCAAGATTGGACGGGAGGGGACGAGCAGTACTTC. Protein product: CASSQDWTGGDEQYF.

Here the CDR3 reads CASSYAPQGSNEKLFF. The CDR3 DNA reads TGTGCCAGCAGTTACGCCCCCCAGGGATCTAATGAAAAACTGTTTTTT. J is TRBJ1-4 and V is TRBV6-6; D may be TRBD1 (5 bases). V lost 2 bases to trimming and J lost 3 bases, with 13 bases between them. The length of the CDR3 is 16 residues. Germline V lookup: CDR1 MNHNY, CDR2 SVGAGI (reference sequence).

This clonotype was counted only a few times. The chain is built from TRBV4-2 and TRBJ2-1; no clear D. V was cut by 1 base and J by 6 bases, with 10 bases left in between. CDR3 size: 14 residues. CDR1 and CDR2 from the germline V gene are LGHNA and YNFKEQ. The CDR3 DNA is TGTGCCAGCAGCCAAGGAGGCGCAGCCAATGAGCAGTTCTTC. Its protein is CASSQGGAANEQFF.

The chain employs TRBV2 and TRBJ2-7, with D possibly TRBD2 on 6 matching bases. Germline V gene sequence: CDR1 SNHLY, CDR2 FYNNEI. V was cut by 6 bases and J by 7 bases, with 13 bases left in between. The CDR3 totals 12 residues. As DNA, the CDR3 is TGTGCCAGCAGAAAGACTAGACGGGAGCAGTACTTC. Its protein is CASRKTRREQYF.

This clonotype is a singleton in its sample. The rearrangement links TRBV7-3 to TRBJ2-3, with 7 bases identical to TRBD2. J lost 1 base, V lost 2 bases, and 9 bases had no gene match. The germline V gene has CDR1 SGHTA and CDR2 FQGTGA. The CDR3 is made up of 17 amino acids. CDR3 sequence reads: CASSLFGGSRGTDTQYF. As DNA, the CDR3 is TGTGCCAGCAGCTTATTCGGGGGGAGTCGGGGCACAGATACGCAGTATTTT. The full variable domain, its missing parts supplied by reference TRBV7-3 and TRBJ2-3, is GAGVSQTPSNKVTEKGKYVELRCDPISGHTALYWYRQSLGQGPEFLIYFQGTGAADDSGLPNDRFFAVRPEGSVSTLKIQRTERGDSAVYLCASSLFGGSRGTDTQYFGPGTRLTVL.